The subject of this entry is one T cell receptor beta chain. V was trimmed by 4 bases and J by 2 bases, leaving 12 bases between them. Germline lookup yields CDR1 SGHKS and CDR2 YYEKEE (reference sequence). CDR3 length: 14 residues. Original analysis: Amplification with reference gene primers provided the estimates of nucleated cell counts. Sequenced by immunoSEQ multiplex PCR; TCRdb stores in-frame clones only, minus some. The D gene and trimming were derived from the DNA, and the V and J assignments and clone size from that table. The table records about 250,000 clones, about 68% of them present only once. This record belongs to a study of blood T cell repertoires in COVID-19. Study at large: Collection of acute and convalescent COVID-19 samples took place in the United States, Italy and Spain. From T cells, B-cell-depleted T cells, or PBMCs came the material, which was cDNA or gDNA.

The genes are TRBV5-5 and TRBJ1-2; possibly TRBD1 for D (6 bases). The clonotype was recovered from a woman older than 75 with acute or convalescent COVID-19. Sequenced: peripheral blood. Here the CDR3 reads CASSRAGQNYGYTF. As DNA, the CDR3 is TGTGCCAGCAGCCGCGCCGGACAGAACTATGGCTACACCTTC.